The T cell receptor beta chain under discussion was sequenced for a study of radiation and T cells in renal cell carcinoma. The time point is: blood 4 weeks post-SBRT, at nephrectomy. As for treatment: 15 Gy SBRT to primary tumor, nephrectomy 4 weeks later. Radiation-treated patients gave blood at baseline, week 2 and week 4. As for this clone: Its cognate antigen is unknown.

Findings and limits, study-wide: No pretreatment tumor biopsies were available for baseline clonotypes.

Sequencing used immunoSEQ multiplex PCR; TCRdb keeps in-frame clones, though not all of them. The repertoire consists of about 78,000 clones, with about 89% occurring once and the leading ten covering 5% to 7.5%. This CDR3 spans 13 amino acids. V gave up 4 bases and J gave up 0 bases, with 7 bases separating them. The germline V gene has CDR1 LNHDA and CDR2 SQIVND (reference sequence). The V gene is TRBV19, the J gene TRBJ2-7; D unresolved. The TCR comes from an older woman with renal cell carcinoma. This specimen was blood, taken from a patient whose treatment included radiotherapy and nephrectomy. This chain's CDR3 is CASSTSPSYEQYF. As DNA, the CDR3 is TGTGCCAGTAGTACGAGTCCCTCCTACGAGCAGTACTTC.